What follows are 10 T cell receptor beta chains derived from one specimen sequenced in a study of CD8 T cells in ankylosing spondylitis. A single record per CDR3 protein comes from TCRdb applying MiXCR to the 5' RACE reads. This sample has under 450,000 distinct CDR3 sequences; approximately 22% occur once, and the top ten carry around 13%. The sample taken for sequencing was blood, either unsorted or a sorted T cell fraction (not recorded which). The receptors were sampled from a male donor with ankylosing spondylitis or in good health (not recorded which).

This clonotype was detected only a few times. The V and J genes are TRBV20-1 and TRBJ2-7; TRBD1 matches 10 bases. This CDR3 is 14 amino acids long. V shed 1 base and J 1 base; nucleotides not matched to a gene: 1. Germline assignment: CDR1 DFQATT and CDR2 SNEGSKA (reference sequence). The CDR3 bases are TGCAGTGCTAGAGGGGACAGGGGTTCCTACGAGCAGTACTTC. Translating gives CSARGDRGSYEQYF.

The table lists this clonotype with a few counts. V usage is TRBV12-3 or TRBV12-4 and J usage is TRBJ2-1; D might be TRBD2 (6 bases). The CDR3 contains 12 residues. Trimming pared 5 bases from V and 9 bases from J, leaving 11 bases between. CDR3 in amino acids: CASSPTSLEQFF. The CDR3 coding sequence is TGTGCCAGCAGTCCTACTAGCCTTGAGCAGTTCTTC.

V gene TRBV5-4 combines with J gene TRBJ2-5; D remains ambiguous. The CDR3 is 17 residues long. The germline V gene encodes CDR1 SGHNT and CDR2 YYREEE (reference sequence). Trimming left V 6 bases short and J 1 base short, with 22 bases between. The CDR3 DNA reads as TGTGCCAGCACCGCCGGGCACGGTGTGACCTCCCAAGAGACCCAGTACTTC. Its translation: CASTAGHGVTSQETQYF.

The chain uses TRBV6-1 and TRBJ2-7, with D possibly matching TRBD1 (5 bases). The germline CDR1 and CDR2 sequences are MNHNS and SASEGT. The CDR3 has 13 amino acids. V was cut by 6 bases and J by 7 bases, with 16 bases left in between. CDR3 sequence (DNA): TGTGCCAGCAGCCCGACAGTGACTGGGGAGCAGTACTTC. It translates to CASSPTVTGEQYF.

The rearrangement uses TRBV7-9 and TRBJ2-5; D remains ambiguous. The V gene lost 5 bases and the J gene lost 4 bases, with 11 bases spanning the gap. The CDR3 runs to 13 residues. The germline CDR1 and CDR2 sequences are SEHNR and FQNEAQ (reference sequence). The CDR3 DNA reads as TGTGCCAGCAGCCTCCAGGATGGAGAGACCCAGTACTTC. Its protein is CASSLQDGETQYF.

This clonotype was observed a handful of times. The chain employs TRBV2 and TRBJ2-2, with D possibly matching TRBD1 (6 bases). Trimming shortened V by 3 bases and J by 7 bases, and 9 bases separated the two germline ends. The CDR3 extends over 13 amino acids. CDR1 and CDR2 (germline): SNHLY, FYNNEI. The CDR3 coding sequence is TGTGCCAGCAGTGAGGGGGCGAGCGGGGAGCTGTTTTTT. This sequence encodes CASSEGASGELFF.

The chain has TRBV5-6 and TRBJ2-1; D gene uncertain. Germline loops: CDR1 SGHDT, CDR2 YYEEEE. V lost 1 base, J lost 6 bases, and 11 bases lay in between. There are 14 residues in the CDR3. CDR3 DNA: TGTGCCAGCAGCTTGTTCCACGCAAGCAATGAGCAGTTCTTC. It translates to CASSLFHASNEQFF. The whole variable domain, filled in from reference TRBV5-6 and TRBJ2-1, reads DAGVTQSPTHLIKTRGQQVTLRCSPKSGHDTVSWYQQALGQGPQFIFQYYEEEERQRGNFPDRFSGHQFPNYSSELNVNALLLGDSALYLCASSLFHASNEQFFGPGTRLTVL.

This clonotype has more than one count but fewer than ten. V is TRBV10-3 and J is TRBJ2-3; tentative D call: TRBD2 (7 bases). Germline V gives CDR1 ENHRY, CDR2 SYGVKD. The CDR3 runs 18 residues. Trimming stripped 3 bases from V and 0 bases from J, with 19 bases between. This CDR3 is CAISDPTLRGASTDTQYF. CDR3 sequence (DNA): TGTGCCATCAGTGACCCCACGCTTCGGGGGGCTAGCACAGATACGCAGTATTTT.

Only a few counts were recorded for this clonotype. The chain uses TRBV27 and TRBJ2-7; maybe TRBD2 (5 bases). This CDR3 region has 13 residues. Trimming cost V 6 bases and J 5 bases, with 14 bases left between them. Germline lookup yields CDR1 MNHEY and CDR2 SMNVEV (reference sequence). CDR3 nucleotide sequence: TGTGCCAGCAGCCGGAATGAGGGCGACGAGCAGTACTTC. This codes for CASSRNEGDEQYF.

This clonotype turned up a few times. The V call is TRBV3-1, the J call TRBJ2-3; 13 bases are a match to TRBD2. The CDR3 has 17 residues. After removal of 4 bases from V and 5 bases from J, the junction contained 9 bases not matched to a gene. Germline loops: CDR1 LGHDT, CDR2 YNNKEL (reference sequence). Here the CDR3 reads CASSLGLAGFRVDTQYF. The CDR3 bases are TGTGCCAGCAGCCTGGGACTAGCGGGGTTCCGGGTAGATACGCAGTATTTT.